The 5 T cell receptor beta chains listed next were all sequenced from one sample in a study of T cell repertoires in cytomegalovirus infection. These receptors' antigens are unknown. Each CDR3 protein gets one entry after TCRdb re-called the reads with MiXCR. The sample has around 900,000 distinct CDR3 sequences, more than 25% seen once; the top ten hold over 11%. The source was cultured CD8+ T cells from PBMCs, collected from culture after CMV antigen stimulation. These receptor sequences come from a human donor in good health (CMV status not recorded). Some clones in this sample may be carry-over from other donors' samples.

This chain uses TRBV6-6 with TRBJ1-6, with unresolved D. Germline V gene data show CDR1 as MNHNY and CDR2 as SVGAGI (reference sequence). This CDR3 has 13 amino acids. Trimming shortened V by 10 bases and J by 7 bases, and 14 bases separated the two germline ends. Here the CDR3 DNA reads TGTGCCACCCTAGGAGTGGGGAATTCACCCCTCCACTTT. Translating gives CATLGVGNSPLHF.

This clonotype was counted a few times. The chain recombines TRBV6-6 with TRBJ1-5; TRBD1 matches 7 bases. CDR3 length: 15 amino acids. V lost 2 bases to trimming and J lost 5 bases; unmatched junction nucleotides: 6. Germline V gene sequence: CDR1 MNHNY, CDR2 SVGAGI (reference sequence). The CDR3, as DNA: TGTGCCAGCAGTTACGTCAGGGGGAATGATCAGCCCCAGCATTTT. It specifies CASSYVRGNDQPQHF.

The V gene is TRBV27, the J gene TRBJ1-1; no clear D. The germline V gene encodes CDR1 MNHEY and CDR2 SMNVEV (reference sequence). V was clipped by 2 bases and J by 2 bases, with 15 bases between them. The CDR3 covers 16 residues. CDR3 sequence reads: CASSLTAGGSNTEAFF. The DNA for the CDR3 is TGTGCCAGCAGTTTAACGGCAGGAGGATCCAACACTGAAGCTTTCTTT.

The chain links TRBV7-9 to TRBJ1-2; D unresolved. Germline V CDR1 and CDR2: SEHNR, FQNEAQ (reference sequence). The CDR3 covers 14 residues. V lost 0 bases to trimming and J lost 8 bases, with 13 bases between them. The CDR3 nucleotides read TGTGCCAGCAGCTTAGCTGGTCGGTGGGCGGGCTACACCTTC. This codes for CASSLAGRWAGYTF.

This clonotype was recorded at least ten times. The chain employs TRBV6-1 and TRBJ2-1; unclear D gene. The CDR3 has 14 residues. CDR1 and CDR2 from the germline V gene are MNHNS and SASEGT. The germline V and J ends were trimmed by 7 bases and 1 base, with 11 bases remaining between them. The CDR3 sequence is CASTLTSSYNEQFF. The CDR3 DNA reads TGTGCCAGCACCTTAACTTCTTCCTACAATGAGCAGTTCTTC.